The 8 T cell receptor beta chains reported below all come from one sample, sequenced in a study of T cell changes during pregnancy in multiple sclerosis. Method: immunoSEQ multiplex PCR; TCRdb's copy keeps in-frame clones and lacks some. This repertoire shows some 23,000 clones, 86% found once; its top ten account for about 13%. The input for sequencing was CD8+ T cells from peripheral blood mononuclear cells, taken in the first trimester of pregnancy. The receptor source for this set is a female donor in good health, enrolled as a control in a pregnancy study.

This chain joins TRBV25-1 and TRBJ1-2; 8 nucleotides match TRBD1. Germline loops: CDR1 MGHDK, CDR2 SYGVNS. This CDR3 spans 13 amino acids. The trim removed 4 bases at V and 8 bases at J, leaving 6 bases unmatched. The CDR3 spells CASSGPRGRGYTF. The CDR3 DNA is TGTGCCAGCAGTGGGCCCAGGGGGCGAGGCTACACCTTC.

This chain links TRBV27 with TRBJ1-1, with TRBD1 identical over 12 bases. This CDR3 contains 17 residues. Germline trimming cut 5 bases from V and 1 base from J; bases unmatched to any gene: 8. Germline CDR1 and CDR2: MNHEY and SMNVEV (reference sequence). DNA of the CDR3: TGTGCCAGCAGTCGAACTGGGACAGGGGGCACGAACACTGAAGCTTTCTTT. Its protein is CASSRTGTGGTNTEAFF.

The sample holds one count of this clone. The rearrangement joins TRBV28 to TRBJ2-7; a possible D gene is TRBD2 (6 bases). Germline CDR1 MDHEN, CDR2 SYDVKM. The V gene lost 7 bases and the J gene lost 5 bases, with 12 bases spanning the gap. The CDR3 extends over 12 amino acids. CDR3: CASNLDYDEQYF. The CDR3 nucleotides are TGTGCCAGCAACTTGGACTACGACGAGCAGTACTTC.

The rearrangement joins TRBV6-5 to TRBJ1-3; 9 bases align to TRBD1. This CDR3 has 15 amino acids. Germline assignment: CDR1 MNHEY and CDR2 SVGAGI. V dropped 6 bases and J dropped 4; count of bases not matched to a gene: 7. The DNA of the CDR3 is TGTGCCAGCAGCCCGGACAGGGGCCCCGGAAACACCATATATTTT. Amino acids: CASSPDRGPGNTIYF.

The rearrangement links TRBV7-9 to TRBJ2-7; D not resolved. CDR1 and CDR2 from the germline V gene are SEHNR and FQNEAQ (reference sequence). The CDR3 runs to 16 residues. Trimming removed 1 base from V and 5 bases from J, with 18 bases in between. CDR3 sequence: CASSLGSAEQVHEQYF. The DNA for the CDR3 is TGTGCCAGCAGCTTAGGGTCCGCCGAACAAGTCCACGAGCAGTACTTC.

V usage is TRBV30 and J usage is TRBJ2-7; 8 positions agree with TRBD1. The CDR3 runs 15 residues. Trimming took 4 bases from V and 0 from J; bases not matched to a gene: 8. Germline V CDR1 and CDR2: GTSNPN, SVGIG (reference sequence). The CDR3 protein is CAWKPGQVISYEQYF. CDR3 DNA sequence: TGTGCCTGGAAACCGGGACAGGTGATCTCCTACGAGCAGTACTTC.

The V and J genes are TRBV28 and TRBJ2-3; TRBD1 matches at 8 bases. After removal of 8 bases from V and 6 bases from J, the junction contained 7 bases not matched to a gene. The CDR3 runs to 13 residues. Germline CDR1 reads MDHEN; CDR2 reads SYDVKM. The CDR3: CASQLRTGDTQYF. CDR3 sequence (DNA): TGTGCCAGCCAACTCCGGACAGGGGATACGCAGTATTTT.

The chain joins TRBV7-9 to TRBJ2-3; perhaps TRBD2 as D (5 bases). Germline V CDR1 and CDR2: SEHNR, FQNEAQ (reference sequence). The CDR3 is made up of 13 amino acids. V was trimmed by 8 bases and J by 2 bases, leaving 11 bases between them. CDR3 sequence: CASLRGVTDTQYF. The CDR3 coding sequence is TGTGCCAGCCTTCGGGGAGTCACAGATACGCAGTATTTT.